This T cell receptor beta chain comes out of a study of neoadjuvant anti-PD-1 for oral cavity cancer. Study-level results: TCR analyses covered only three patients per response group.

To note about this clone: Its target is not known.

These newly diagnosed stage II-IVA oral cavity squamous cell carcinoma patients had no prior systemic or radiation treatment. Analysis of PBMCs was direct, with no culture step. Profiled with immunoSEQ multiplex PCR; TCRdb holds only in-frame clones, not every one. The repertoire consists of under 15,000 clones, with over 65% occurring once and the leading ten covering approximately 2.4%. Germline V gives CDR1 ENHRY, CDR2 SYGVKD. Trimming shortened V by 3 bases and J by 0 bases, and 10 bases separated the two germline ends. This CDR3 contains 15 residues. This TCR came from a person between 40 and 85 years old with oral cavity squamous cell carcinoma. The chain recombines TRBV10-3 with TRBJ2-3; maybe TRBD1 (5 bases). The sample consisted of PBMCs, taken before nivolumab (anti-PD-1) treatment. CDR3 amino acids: CAISDPTESTDTQYF. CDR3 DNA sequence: TGTGCCATCAGTGACCCGACAGAAAGCACAGATACGCAGTATTTT.